Following are 27 T cell receptor beta chains from one sample sequenced in a study of T cell changes during pregnancy in multiple sclerosis. Sequenced by immunoSEQ multiplex PCR; TCRdb stores in-frame clones only, minus some. The data show approximately 40,000 clones, with 80% to 95% seen just once and roughly 0.7% held by the top ten. Here the sequenced sample was CD4+ T cells from peripheral blood mononuclear cells, taken before pregnancy. These receptors were taken from a female donor with multiple sclerosis, enrolled in a pregnancy study.

This clone was counted between two and nine times. The chain is built from TRBV25-1 and TRBJ1-2, with a tentative D call TRBD1 (6 bases). This CDR3 has 15 amino acids. Germline CDR1 reads MGHDK; CDR2 reads SYGVNS. The V end was cut by 1 base, the J end by 3 bases, with 12 bases between. The CDR3 here is CASSESGGGYYGYTF. As DNA, the CDR3 is TGTGCCAGCAGTGAATCGGGGGGCGGATACTATGGCTACACCTTC.

The V and J genes are TRBV30 and TRBJ1-1; D unclear. Germline V lookup: CDR1 GTSNPN, CDR2 SVGIG (reference sequence). Trimming took off 3 bases at V and 5 bases at J, with 13 bases between the two ends. The CDR3 is made up of 13 amino acids. The DNA for the CDR3 is TGTGCCTGGAGGGTAGGAGCATGGACTGAAGCTTTCTTT. Its translation is CAWRVGAWTEAFF.

This rearrangement joins TRBV27 to TRBJ2-5, with 12 bases identical to TRBD2. Trimming cost V 5 bases and J 3 bases; bases outside gene matches: 10. Germline V CDR1 and CDR2: MNHEY, SMNVEV (reference sequence). This CDR3 comprises 17 residues. The CDR3 region is CASSPRTSGTRKETQYF. The CDR3 nucleotides are TGTGCCAGCAGTCCTCGGACTAGCGGGACGAGGAAAGAGACCCAGTACTTC.

The chain combines TRBV7-2 with TRBJ1-1, with D possibly TRBD1 on 6 matching bases. Between the trimmed V and J ends, which lost 1 base and 7 bases, there was a span of 7 bases. The CDR3 runs 12 residues. Germline assignment: CDR1 SGHTA and CDR2 FQGNSA. CDR3 bases: TGTGCCAGCAGCTTAGACAGGGTTGAAGCTTTCTTT. Its protein is CASSLDRVEAFF.

The chain carries TRBV30 and TRBJ2-2; tentatively, D is TRBD2 (5 bases). CDR3 size: 15 residues. V was shortened by 2 bases and J by 5 bases, with 15 bases between the two germline ends. The germline V gene has CDR1 GTSNPN and CDR2 SVGIG (reference sequence). The CDR3 nucleotides read TGTGCCTGGAGTTACCCCCTCCGGAGGACCGGGGAGCTGTTTTTT. Residues: CAWSYPLRRTGELFF. The variable domain in full, with the rest retrieved from reference TRBV30 and TRBJ2-2, is SQTIHQWPATLVQPVGSPLSLECTVEGTSNPNLYWYRQAAGRGLQLLFYSVGIGQISSEVPQNLSASRPQDRQFILSSKKLLLSDSGFYLCAWSYPLRRTGELFFGEGSRLTVL.

The chain combines TRBV5-8 with TRBJ1-2, with 7 bases matching TRBD1. The V gene end was trimmed by 2 bases and the J gene end by 4 bases; junction bases not matched to a gene: 8. The CDR3 has 15 amino acids. Germline loops: CDR1 SGHTS, CDR2 YDEGEE. Here the CDR3 reads CASSLTDRVPYGYTF. The CDR3 DNA is TGTGCCAGCAGCTTAACCGACAGGGTCCCCTATGGCTACACCTTC. Complete variable domain (other parts from reference TRBV5-8 and TRBJ1-2): EAGVTQSPTHLIKTRGQQATLRCSPISGHTSVYWYQQALGLGLQFLLWYDEGEERNRGNFPPRFSGRQFPNYSSELNVNALELEDSALYLCASSLTDRVPYGYTFGSGTRLTVV.

The chain has TRBV18 and TRBJ1-4; 7 bases are a match to TRBD1. The germline CDR1 and CDR2 sequences are KGHSH and LQKENI. There are 16 residues in the CDR3. V shed 4 bases, J shed 3 bases, and the junction held 8 bases outside the gene matches. The CDR3 sequence: CASSLSAGQSNEKLFF. The CDR3 DNA reads as TGTGCCAGCTCACTCTCGGCGGGACAGTCTAATGAAAAACTGTTTTTT.

This clone has only one observation. The V gene is TRBV6-1, the J gene TRBJ2-3, with a possible D match to TRBD1 (5 bases). The germline CDR1 and CDR2 sequences are MNHNS and SASEGT. Between the trimmed V and J ends, which lost 1 base and 5 bases, there was a span of 19 bases. The CDR3 contains 17 residues. The CDR3 DNA is TGTGCCAGCAGTGAAGTAAGGCAAGGGGCGAGTGTAGATACGCAGTATTTT. As protein: CASSEVRQGASVDTQYF.

The chain joins TRBV6-1 to TRBJ1-2; D is possibly TRBD1 (5 bases). This CDR3 has 14 residues. CDR1 is MNHNS, CDR2 SASEGT, per germline. V gave up 2 bases and J gave up 7 bases, with 14 bases separating them. The CDR3 coding sequence is TGTGCCAGCAGTGAAAACCCAGGGAGGGGTGGCTACACCTTC. It specifies CASSENPGRGGYTF.

The chain combines TRBV21-1 with TRBJ1-6; TRBD1, the table's D call, was not compared with the DNA. TRBV21-1 is a pseudogene segment. This CDR3 is built from 16 residues. The CDR3 region is CASSKEGRQGTSPLHF. CDR3 nucleotide sequence: TGTGCCAGCAGCAAAGAGGGTAGACAGGGGACTTCACCCCTCCACTTT.

The rearrangement joins TRBV18 to TRBJ1-2, with 7 bases aligning to TRBD1. The CDR3 contains 14 residues. V shed 6 bases and J 3 bases; nucleotides not matched to a gene: 7. The germline gives CDR1 KGHSH, CDR2 LQKENI. This CDR3 reads CASSTGSRDYGYTF. For the CDR3, the DNA is TGTGCCAGCTCGACAGGGTCCCGTGACTATGGCTACACCTTC. Looking up the rest from reference TRBV18 and TRBJ1-2 gives the full variable domain: NAGVMQNPRHLVRRRGQEARLRCSPMKGHSHVYWYRQLPEEGLKFMVYLQKENIIDESGMPKERFSAEFPKEGPSILRIQQVVRGDSAAYFCASSTGSRDYGYTFGSGTRLTVV.

This chain links TRBV7-2 with TRBJ2-3; 9 bases map to TRBD2. CDR1 is SGHTA, CDR2 FQGNSA, per germline. The CDR3 is 16 amino acids. J lost 4 bases, V lost 5 bases, and 10 bases had no gene match. CDR3 region: CASSKGLASRADTQYF. The CDR3 nucleotides read TGTGCCAGCAGCAAGGGACTAGCTTCCCGCGCAGATACGCAGTATTTT.

V and J are TRBV6-5 and TRBJ2-6, with 8 bases identical to TRBD2. Unmatched junction bases numbered 3, after V lost 6 bases and J lost 2 bases. Germline V gives CDR1 MNHEY, CDR2 SVGAGI. CDR3 length: 15 residues. The DNA of the CDR3 is TGTGCCAGCAGGACGGGGGGGACTGGGGCCAACGTCCTGACTTTC. It specifies CASRTGGTGANVLTF.

This rearrangement joins TRBV29-1 to TRBJ2-3, with TRBD2 matching over 10 bases. CDR1 and CDR2 from the germline V gene are SQVTM and ANQGSEA. CDR3 length: 14 amino acids. V lost 3 bases and J lost 8; bases outside the gene matches: 8. The CDR3 nucleotides read TGCAGCGTTGACTTACTAGCGGGAAAGGTTACGCAGTATTTT. Its protein product is CSVDLLAGKVTQYF.

V is TRBV7-2 and J is TRBJ1-2, with D tentatively TRBD1 (5 bases). Trimming removed 5 bases from V and 0 bases from J, with 16 bases in between. CDR1 SGHTA and CDR2 FQGNSA come from the germline V gene. The CDR3 contains 16 residues. The CDR3 sequence is CASSPLSGLPNYGYTF. CDR3 nucleotides: TGTGCCAGCAGCCCGCTCTCGGGACTTCCTAACTATGGCTACACCTTC.

The V gene is TRBV18, the J gene TRBJ2-5; 8 bases fit TRBD1. J gave up 6 bases and V 5 bases, and 11 bases lay outside the gene matches. Germline V lookup: CDR1 KGHSH, CDR2 LQKENI. The CDR3 spans 15 residues. CDR3 sequence: CASSVTQGVQKTQYF. In DNA form, the CDR3 reads TGTGCCAGCTCAGTCACACAGGGGGTTCAAAAGACCCAGTACTTC.

The chain links TRBV19 to TRBJ1-4, with a possible D match to TRBD1 (5 bases). This CDR3 has 17 amino acids. Trimming stripped 3 bases from V and 3 bases from J, with 17 bases between. The germline V gene encodes CDR1 LNHDA and CDR2 SQIVND (reference sequence). CDR3 coding DNA: TGTGCCAGTAGTATGCTATTGGGGGGAACATCTAATGAAAAACTGTTTTTT. Amino acids: CASSMLLGGTSNEKLFF. The complete variable domain, with remaining parts taken from reference TRBV19 and TRBJ1-4, reads DGGITQSPKYLFRKEGQNVTLSCEQNLNHDAMYWYRQDPGQGLRLIYYSQIVNDFQKGDIAEGYSVSREKKESFPLTVTSAQKNPTAFYLCASSMLLGGTSNEKLFFGSGTQLSVL.

The genes are TRBV2 and TRBJ2-1, with 8 nucleotides matching TRBD1. The CDR3 is 14 residues long. Germline CDR1 is SNHLY and CDR2 is FYNNEI. The V segment lost 3 bases and the J segment 11 bases; nucleotides outside the gene matches: 9. CDR3 region: CASSEQSWTGKQFF. In DNA, the CDR3 is TGTGCCAGCAGTGAGCAATCTTGGACAGGGAAGCAGTTCTTC.

The chain is built from TRBV30 and TRBJ1-2, with TRBD1 as a possible D gene (5 bases). CDR1 and CDR2 (germline): GTSNPN, SVGIG (reference sequence). The V and J ends lost 1 base and 0 bases respectively, with 9 bases between them. The CDR3 is 14 residues long. The CDR3 here is CAWSGAGPNYGYTF. CDR3 coding DNA: TGTGCCTGGAGTGGAGCAGGGCCTAACTATGGCTACACCTTC. Full variable domain (outside the CDR3, taken from reference TRBV30 and TRBJ1-2): SQTIHQWPATLVQPVGSPLSLECTVEGTSNPNLYWYRQAAGRGLQLLFYSVGIGQISSEVPQNLSASRPQDRQFILSSKKLLLSDSGFYLCAWSGAGPNYGYTFGSGTRLTVV.

This clone has a handful of counts. The rearrangement links TRBV25-1 to TRBJ2-2, with TRBD2 identical over 15 bases. Trimming removed 4 bases from V and 6 bases from J; junction bases left unmatched: 9. This CDR3 contains 18 residues. The germline CDR1 and CDR2 sequences are MGHDK and SYGVNS. CDR3 residues: CASSAAGLAGGPAGELFF. The DNA of the CDR3 is TGTGCCAGCAGTGCCGCCGGACTAGCGGGGGGGCCCGCCGGGGAGCTGTTTTTT.

V gene TRBV30 combines with J gene TRBJ2-1, with unresolved D. Germline lookup yields CDR1 GTSNPN and CDR2 SVGIG (reference sequence). Trimming pared 4 bases from V and 5 bases from J, leaving 15 bases between. The CDR3 is 14 amino acids. Here the CDR3 DNA reads TGTGCCTGGACCTCGTGGGCAGCAGACAATGAGCAGTTCTTC. This sequence encodes CAWTSWAADNEQFF.

This chain joins TRBV7-8 and TRBJ2-7; weak D call: TRBD2 (6 bases). In germline, CDR1 is SGHVS, CDR2 FQNEAQ. CDR3 length: 13 amino acids. Trimming removed 5 bases from V and 6 bases from J, with 14 bases in between. The chain's CDR3 is CASSPRLEGEQYF. The CDR3 DNA follows: TGTGCCAGCAGCCCCAGACTGGAGGGCGAGCAGTACTTC.

This clone was detected once. V is TRBV18 and J is TRBJ1-1; D might be TRBD1 (5 bases). Germline lookup yields CDR1 KGHSH and CDR2 LQKENI. The CDR3 is 15 residues long. V was shortened by 3 bases and J by 0 bases, with 11 bases between the two germline ends. The CDR3 coding sequence is TGTGCCAGCTCACCGCAGGGCAGCATGAACACTGAAGCTTTCTTT. Translated: CASSPQGSMNTEAFF.

V usage is TRBV19 and J usage is TRBJ2-1, with a tentative D call TRBD1 (8 bases). The V end lost 9 bases, the J end lost 9 bases, and 21 bases lay between the germline ends. The CDR3 loop spans 14 amino acids. Germline V lookup: CDR1 LNHDA, CDR2 SQIVND (reference sequence). The CDR3 region has the DNA TGTGCCAGGAATCACCGGACAGGGAGGGTTGAGCAGTTCTTC. This codes for CARNHRTGRVEQFF.

This chain joins TRBV2 and TRBJ1-5, with TRBD1 as a possible D gene (5 bases). The germline V gene encodes CDR1 SNHLY and CDR2 FYNNEI. Trimming left V 2 bases short and J 6 bases short, with 11 bases between. CDR3 length: 14 residues. The CDR3: CASSEKTEAQPQHF. CDR3 DNA: TGTGCCAGCAGTGAAAAGACAGAGGCTCAGCCCCAGCATTTT.

The rearrangement joins TRBV18 to TRBJ1-3; D remains unclear. CDR1 is KGHSH and CDR2 is LQKENI in the germline V gene. This CDR3 contains 16 residues. V was cut by 6 bases and J by 0 bases, with 15 bases left in between. The CDR3 region is CASSPVLLSSGNTIYF. The CDR3 DNA reads as TGTGCCAGCTCTCCCGTTCTTCTGAGCTCTGGAAACACCATATATTTT.

The chain carries TRBV19 and TRBJ1-2; 11 nucleotides line up with TRBD1. Per germline, CDR1 LNHDA and CDR2 SQIVND (reference sequence). The V gene end was trimmed by 4 bases and the J gene end by 4 bases; junction bases not matched to a gene: 11. The CDR3 has 17 residues. CDR3 sequence: CASSTVGQGADGYGYTF. For the CDR3, the DNA is TGTGCCAGTAGTACGGTTGGACAGGGGGCCGATGGCTATGGCTACACCTTC.